This T cell receptor (beta chain) was captured in a study of cytomegalovirus exposure and HLA in healthy donors. Study-level background: The roughly 700 first-cohort repertoires and the roughly 120 validation repertoires shared the same platform, a later analysis reported.

Broader study findings: Associated with cytomegalovirus, according to the listing, were 164 TCR beta chains. Diagnosis of cytomegalovirus status made by the classifier reportedly showed high specificity and sensitivity.

CDR3 size: 13 residues. Per the germline V gene, CDR1 is MDHEN and CDR2 is SYDVKM. The V end lost 1 base, the J end lost 3 bases, and 3 bases lay between the germline ends. TCRdb keeps only in-frame clones here, not all; method: immunoSEQ multiplex PCR. The table includes roughly 200,000 clones, roughly 86% detected once. A word on this clone: As yet, its antigen is unknown.

This receptor was obtained from a man aged 25-40 years in good health and CMV-seropositive. The sequenced sample was PBMCs. J is TRBJ1-4 and V is TRBV28, with D unclear. Here the CDR3 DNA reads TGTGCCAGCAGTTTATCGGCTAATGAAAAACTGTTTTTT. It translates to CASSLSANEKLFF. The whole variable domain, remainder taken from reference TRBV28 and TRBJ1-4, is DVKVTQSSRYLVKRTGEKVFLECVQDMDHENMFWYRQDPGLGLRLIYFSYDVKMKEKGDIPEGYSVSREKKERFSLILESASTNQTSMYLCASSLSANEKLFFGSGTQLSVL.